These 2 T cell receptor beta chains originate from one sample sequenced in a study of Graves' ophthalmopathy and Graves' hyperthyroidism. RNA transcripts were the source from which TCR beta CDR3 regions were amplified. HTBI-primed RT-PCR formed the first round, and a multiplex PCR formed the second. TCRdb re-called the multiplex PCR reads with MiXCR, one entry per CDR3 protein. Of more than 300,000 distinct CDR3 sequences detected, 15% appear once; the ten largest clones hold roughly 7%. Material: peripheral blood. Receptor source: a woman aged 18-29 years with stable Graves' hyperthyroidism.

This clonotype occurred many times. The rearrangement joins TRBV7-2 to TRBJ2-7; 9 positions match TRBD2. The CDR3 consists of 15 residues. The ends lost 2 bases at V and 6 bases at J; junction bases unmatched: 8. CDR1 SGHTA and CDR2 FQGNSA come from the germline V gene. CDR3 sequence reads: CASSLWGGGAPEQYF. In DNA form, the CDR3 reads TGTGCCAGCAGCTTATGGGGCGGGGGGGCGCCCGAGCAGTACTTC.

This clonotype was counted between two and nine times. The gene calls are TRBV12-3 or TRBV12-4 and TRBJ2-5, with TRBD2 identical over 9 bases. J was trimmed by 4 bases and V by 3 bases; bases with no gene match: 6. The CDR3 sequence is 15 residues long. The CDR3 DNA reads as TGTGCCAGCAGTTTTGCGGGGGGGCCCGCAGAGACCCAGTACTTC. It encodes CASSFAGGPAETQYF.